Listed below are T cell receptor beta chains from one sample, sequenced in a study of T cell responses to AZD1222 COVID-19 vaccine. Sequenced by immunoSEQ multiplex PCR; TCRdb stores in-frame clones only, minus some. Of fewer than 75,000 clones in the sample, around nine tenths were seen once. The sample in question was peripheral blood, obtained 28 days after the second dose of the MenACWY control vaccine. All receptors derive from an adult who received the MenACWY meningococcal vaccine as a control. The CDR3 runs from the conserved cysteine through the conserved F or W. The order of the fields is J gene, D gene, clone size, V gene, CDR3 protein, CDR3 DNA. A D gene is named only where the DNA matches it firmly. The size entry is marked missing in some rows and otherwise reads once, few, many or a size class.

j_call: TRBJ2-5
d_call: NA
clone_size: NA
v_call: TRBV5-4
cdr3_aa: CASRRDIAGPQETQYF
cdr3_nt: TGTGCCAGCAGAAGGGATATCGCAGGACCCCAAGAGACCCAGTACTTC

j_call: TRBJ2-5
d_call: NA
clone_size: NA
v_call: TRBV27
cdr3_aa: CASRPGSQETQYF
cdr3_nt: TGTGCCAGCCGCCCGGGGTCCCAAGAGACCCAGTACTTC

j_call: TRBJ2-7
d_call: NA
clone_size: NA
v_call: TRBV18
cdr3_aa: CASSPPALAGEQYF
cdr3_nt: TGTGCCAGCTCACCACCGGCTCTAGCTGGCGAGCAGTACTTC

j_call: TRBJ2-7
d_call: NA
clone_size: NA
v_call: TRBV11-2
cdr3_aa: CASSLLAVYEQYF
cdr3_nt: TGTGCCAGCAGCCTTTTGGCAGTCTACGAGCAGTACTTC

j_call: TRBJ1-1
d_call: NA
clone_size: once
v_call: TRBV28
cdr3_aa: CASSSPAGPLNTEAFF
cdr3_nt: TGTGCCAGCAGTTCACCGGCAGGCCCTTTGAACACTGAAGCTTTCTTT

j_call: TRBJ1-1
d_call: NA
clone_size: NA
v_call: TRBV6-5
cdr3_aa: CASRQAVEGTEAFF
cdr3_nt: TGTGCCAGCAGGCAGGCTGTGGAAGGGACTGAAGCTTTCTTT

j_call: TRBJ2-2
d_call: NA
clone_size: NA
v_call: TRBV7-9
cdr3_aa: CASSLDRASENTGELFF
cdr3_nt: TGTGCCAGCAGCTTAGATCGGGCTAGCGAGAACACCGGGGAGCTGTTTTTT

j_call: TRBJ2-1
d_call: NA
clone_size: NA
v_call: TRBV5-1
cdr3_aa: CASSYPLTRNNNEQFF
cdr3_nt: TGCGCCAGCAGCTACCCTCTGACTAGGAACAACAATGAGCAGTTCTTC

j_call: TRBJ1-2
d_call: NA
clone_size: NA
v_call: TRBV2
cdr3_aa: CARRGDRYYGYTF
cdr3_nt: TGTGCCAGAAGAGGGGATCGTTACTATGGCTACACCTTC

j_call: TRBJ2-3
d_call: NA
clone_size: NA
v_call: TRBV30
cdr3_aa: CAYGVGGTDTQYF
cdr3_nt: TGTGCCTACGGGGTTGGGGGCACAGATACGCAGTATTTT

j_call: TRBJ2-1
d_call: NA
clone_size: NA
v_call: TRBV6-5
cdr3_aa: CASSFRQGGEQFF
cdr3_nt: TGTGCCAGCAGTTTCCGGCAGGGCGGGGAGCAGTTCTTC

j_call: TRBJ2-1
d_call: TRBD1
clone_size: NA
v_call: TRBV19
cdr3_aa: CASSTTGTDNEQFF
cdr3_nt: TGTGCCAGTAGCACTACCGGGACAGACAATGAGCAGTTCTTC

j_call: TRBJ2-1
d_call: NA
clone_size: NA
v_call: TRBV28
cdr3_aa: CASGRYPSSYNEQFF
cdr3_nt: TGTGCCAGCGGCCGATACCCCAGCTCCTACAATGAGCAGTTCTTC

j_call: TRBJ1-3
d_call: TRBD1
clone_size: NA
v_call: TRBV2
cdr3_aa: CASSNHGTDRNTIYF
cdr3_nt: TGTGCCAGCAGTAACCATGGGACAGACCGAAACACCATATATTTT

j_call: TRBJ1-1
d_call: NA
clone_size: NA
v_call: TRBV5-6
cdr3_aa: CASSFNTEAFF
cdr3_nt: TGTGCCAGCAGCTTCAACACTGAAGCTTTCTTT

j_call: TRBJ1-1
d_call: NA
clone_size: NA
v_call: TRBV28
cdr3_aa: CASSRLQGNTEAFF
cdr3_nt: TGTGCCAGCAGTAGACTTCAGGGGAACACTGAAGCTTTCTTT

j_call: TRBJ2-1
d_call: NA
clone_size: few
v_call: TRBV5-5
cdr3_aa: CASSLAMGSNEQFF
cdr3_nt: TGTGCCAGCAGCTTGGCTATGGGCAGCAATGAGCAGTTCTTC

j_call: TRBJ2-2
d_call: NA
clone_size: NA
v_call: TRBV4-1
cdr3_aa: CASSQGRDTGELFF
cdr3_nt: TGCGCCAGCAGCCAAGGGCGGGACACCGGGGAGCTGTTTTTT

j_call: TRBJ2-1
d_call: NA
clone_size: NA
v_call: TRBV21-1
cdr3_aa: CASSEKGGSIAGLTHEQFF
cdr3_nt: TGTGCCAGCAGCGAAAAAGGTGGCTCGATAGCGGGACTCACCCATGAGCAGTTCTTC

j_call: TRBJ2-3
d_call: TRBD2
clone_size: NA
v_call: TRBV27
cdr3_aa: CASRFGNLAVTDTQYF
cdr3_nt: TGTGCCAGCCGTTTTGGGAATCTAGCGGTCACAGATACGCAGTATTTT

j_call: TRBJ2-7
d_call: NA
clone_size: NA
v_call: TRBV2
cdr3_aa: CASSAGTSTYEQYF
cdr3_nt: TGTGCCAGCAGTGCAGGGACTTCCACTTACGAGCAGTACTTC

j_call: TRBJ2-1
d_call: NA
clone_size: NA
v_call: TRBV7-2
cdr3_aa: CASSSDFASEQFF
cdr3_nt: TGTGCCAGCAGCTCGGACTTCGCGAGTGAGCAGTTCTTC

j_call: TRBJ2-5
d_call: TRBD1
clone_size: NA
v_call: TRBV7-9
cdr3_aa: CASSFMGQGMHF
cdr3_nt: TGTGCCAGCAGCTTCATGGGACAGGGAATGCACTTC

j_call: TRBJ2-3
d_call: NA
clone_size: few
v_call: TRBV7-9
cdr3_aa: CASSLTTGLDTQYF
cdr3_nt: TGTGCCAGCAGCTTAACAACGGGACTAGATACGCAGTATTTT

j_call: TRBJ1-1
d_call: NA
clone_size: NA
v_call: TRBV29-1
cdr3_aa: CSVDNNGGVGFVPAFF
cdr3_nt: TGCAGCGTTGACAATAATGGTGGGGTGGGGTTCGTACCGGCTTTCTTT

j_call: TRBJ2-3
d_call: NA
clone_size: NA
v_call: TRBV2
cdr3_aa: CASSSLRSTDTQYF
cdr3_nt: TGTGCCAGCAGTTCCTTAAGATCGACAGATACGCAGTATTTT

j_call: TRBJ2-1
d_call: NA
clone_size: NA
v_call: TRBV11-2
cdr3_aa: CASSLSGPADEQFF
cdr3_nt: TGTGCCAGCAGCTTATCCGGCCCGGCGGATGAGCAGTTCTTC

j_call: TRBJ1-2
d_call: TRBD1
clone_size: NA
v_call: TRBV11-2
cdr3_aa: CASSALGGGGGYTF
cdr3_nt: TGTGCCAGCAGCGCGCTAGGAGGGGGCGGTGGCTACACCTTC

j_call: TRBJ2-2
d_call: NA
clone_size: NA
v_call: TRBV6-4
cdr3_aa: CASSWMTGRGGELFF
cdr3_nt: TGTGCCAGCAGTTGGATGACAGGGAGGGGCGGGGAGCTGTTTTTT

j_call: TRBJ2-5
d_call: NA
clone_size: NA
v_call: TRBV2
cdr3_aa: CASSEDSQETQYF
cdr3_nt: TGTGCCAGCAGTGAAGATTCTCAAGAGACCCAGTACTTC

j_call: TRBJ2-1
d_call: NA
clone_size: NA
v_call: TRBV11-2
cdr3_aa: CASSLTGSSYNEQFF
cdr3_nt: TGTGCCAGCAGCTTAACAGGGAGCTCCTACAATGAGCAGTTCTTC

j_call: TRBJ1-1
d_call: TRBD1
clone_size: NA
v_call: TRBV19
cdr3_aa: CASKPGGVETEAFF
cdr3_nt: TGTGCCAGTAAACCAGGGGGCGTTGAGACTGAAGCTTTCTTT

j_call: TRBJ2-7
d_call: NA
clone_size: NA
v_call: TRBV5-1
cdr3_aa: CASSLDGYYEQYF
cdr3_nt: TGCGCCAGCAGCTTGGACGGTTACTACGAGCAGTACTTC

j_call: TRBJ1-1
d_call: NA
clone_size: NA
v_call: TRBV5-1
cdr3_aa: CASSFDRMNTEAFF
cdr3_nt: TGCGCCAGCAGCTTCGACAGGATGAACACTGAAGCTTTCTTT

j_call: TRBJ1-2
d_call: NA
clone_size: NA
v_call: TRBV18
cdr3_aa: CASSPPRDGYTF
cdr3_nt: TGTGCCAGCTCACCACCCAGGGATGGCTACACCTTC

j_call: TRBJ2-3
d_call: TRBD2
clone_size: NA
v_call: TRBV5-1
cdr3_aa: CASSFGLAGADTQYF
cdr3_nt: TGCGCCAGCAGCTTTGGACTAGCGGGAGCCGATACGCAGTATTTT

j_call: TRBJ1-1
d_call: NA
clone_size: NA
v_call: TRBV18
cdr3_aa: CASSPQKNTEAFF
cdr3_nt: TGTGCCAGCTCACCCCAGAAGAACACTGAAGCTTTCTTT

j_call: TRBJ2-3
d_call: NA
clone_size: once
v_call: TRBV4-1
cdr3_aa: CASSQIQGTDTQYF
cdr3_nt: TGCGCCAGCAGCCAAATCCAGGGGACAGATACGCAGTATTTT

j_call: TRBJ1-5
d_call: NA
clone_size: NA
v_call: TRBV10-2
cdr3_aa: CASSSSGGNQPQHF
cdr3_nt: TGCGCCAGCAGTTCCTCCGGGGGCAATCAGCCCCAGCATTTT

j_call: TRBJ1-1
d_call: NA
clone_size: NA
v_call: TRBV5-1
cdr3_aa: CASGKVITGNTEAFF
cdr3_nt: TGCGCCAGCGGAAAAGTTATCACAGGGAACACTGAAGCTTTCTTT

j_call: TRBJ2-5
d_call: NA
clone_size: NA
v_call: TRBV29-1
cdr3_aa: CSVEEGSSRSETQYF
cdr3_nt: TGCAGCGTGGAGGAAGGGAGCTCACGGTCCGAGACCCAGTACTTC

j_call: TRBJ2-7
d_call: TRBD1
clone_size: NA
v_call: TRBV27
cdr3_aa: CASSIPGGEQYF
cdr3_nt: TGTGCCAGCAGTATCCCAGGGGGCGAGCAGTACTTC

j_call: TRBJ2-6
d_call: NA
clone_size: NA
v_call: TRBV2
cdr3_aa: CASSRRSVVGANVLTF
cdr3_nt: TGTGCCAGCTCGAGGAGGAGCGTGGTTGGGGCCAACGTCCTGACTTTC